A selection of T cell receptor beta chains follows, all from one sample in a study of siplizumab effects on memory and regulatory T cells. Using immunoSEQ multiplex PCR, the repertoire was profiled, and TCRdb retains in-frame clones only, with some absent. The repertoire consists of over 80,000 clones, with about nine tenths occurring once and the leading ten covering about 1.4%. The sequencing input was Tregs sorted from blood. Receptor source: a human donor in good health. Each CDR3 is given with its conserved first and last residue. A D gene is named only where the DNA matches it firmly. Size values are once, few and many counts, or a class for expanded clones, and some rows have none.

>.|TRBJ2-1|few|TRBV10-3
TGTGCCATCAGTGACACGAGCTCCTACAATGAGCAGTTCTTC
CAISDTSSYNEQFF
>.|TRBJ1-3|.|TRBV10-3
TGTGCCATCAGTGATAACTCTGGAAACACCATATATTTT
CAISDNSGNTIYF
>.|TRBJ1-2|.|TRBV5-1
TGCGCCAGCAGCTTGGCGGGGAACCAGGTCTATGGCTACACCTTC
CASSLAGNQVYGYTF
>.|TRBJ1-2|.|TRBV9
TGTGCCAGCAGCCAACAGGGTGAAGGCTACACCTTC
CASSQQGEGYTF
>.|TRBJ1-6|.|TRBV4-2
TGTGCCAGCAGCGTTCGGGAGCCGAGATCGGATTCACCCCTCCACTTT
CASSVREPRSDSPLHF
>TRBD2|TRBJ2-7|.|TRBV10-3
TGTGCCATCAGTGACCCGGGACTAGCGGGGCCTTCCTACGAGCAGTACTTC
CAISDPGLAGPSYEQYF
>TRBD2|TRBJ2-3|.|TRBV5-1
TGCGCCAGCAGCTTGCCCGGGGGGGCGGGGACAGATACGCAGTATTTT
CASSLPGGAGTDTQYF
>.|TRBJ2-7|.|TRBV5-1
TGCGCCAGCAGCTTGCAGGCAGGCACATACGAGCAGTACTTC
CASSLQAGTYEQYF
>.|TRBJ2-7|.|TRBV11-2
TGTGCCAGCAGCTTTTCCGGGGGATACGAGCAGTACTTC
CASSFSGGYEQYF
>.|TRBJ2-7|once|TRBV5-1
TGCGCCAGCAGCTTGGCGGCAGATTACGAGCAGTACTTC
CASSLAADYEQYF
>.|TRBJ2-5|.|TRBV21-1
TGTGCCAGCATCCAACGTGGGGGACACCGGCAAGAGACCCAGTACTTC
CASIQRGGHRQETQYF
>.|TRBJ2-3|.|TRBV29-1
TGCAGCGTTGACGTGAGCACAGATACGCAGTATTTT
CSVDVSTDTQYF
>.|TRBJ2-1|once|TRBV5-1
TGCGCCAGCAGCTTGGTTTCTCTAAAGACGGGTGAGCAGTTCTTC
CASSLVSLKTGEQFF
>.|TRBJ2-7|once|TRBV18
TGTGCCAGCTCACCAATAACTGGGGGTGACGAGCAGTACTTC
CASSPITGGDEQYF
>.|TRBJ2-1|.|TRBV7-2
TGTGCCAGCAGCTTAGGGGGCTTCCCCTACAATGAGCAGTTCTTC
CASSLGGFPYNEQFF
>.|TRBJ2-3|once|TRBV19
TGTGCCAGTAGTAGAACGCTCCTTAACCGACGCGGCACAGATACGCAGTATTTT
CASSRTLLNRRGTDTQYF
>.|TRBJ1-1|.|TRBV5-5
TGTGCCAGCAGCGCCTTAGCCGGGGGCACTGAAGCTTTCTTT
CASSALAGGTEAFF
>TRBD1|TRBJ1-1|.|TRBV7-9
TGTGCCAGCAGCTTAGCGGACAGGGGAGCTTTCTTT
CASSLADRGAFF
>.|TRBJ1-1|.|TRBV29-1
TGCAGCGTCCGACTCGGGAACACTGAAGCTTTCTTT
CSVRLGNTEAFF
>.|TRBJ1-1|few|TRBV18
TGTGCCAGCTCTCAGCAGGGTTCCATGAACACTGAAGCTTTCTTT
CASSQQGSMNTEAFF
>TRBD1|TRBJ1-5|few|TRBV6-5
TGTGCCAGCACCACAGGGGGCAATCAGCCCCAGCATTTT
CASTTGGNQPQHF
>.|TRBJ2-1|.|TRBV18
TGTGCCAGCTCACCTCGCGAGGGGGACAATGAGCAGTTCTTC
CASSPREGDNEQFF
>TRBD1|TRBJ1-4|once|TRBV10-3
TGTGCCATCAGTGGGGACAGCGGTGAAAAACTGTTTTTT
CAISGDSGEKLFF
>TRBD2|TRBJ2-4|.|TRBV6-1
TGTGCCAGCTACGGGAGGAACATTCAGTACTTC
CASYGRNIQYF
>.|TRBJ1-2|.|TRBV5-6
TGTGCCAGCAGCTTGACAGGCTTGGTATCACCTGACTATGGCTACACCTTC
CASSLTGLVSPDYGYTF
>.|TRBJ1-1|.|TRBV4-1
TGCGCCAGCAGCCAAGAGGCACCTGGACATTCCCGGGGAGCTTTCTTT
CASSQEAPGHSRGAFF
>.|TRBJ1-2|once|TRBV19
TGTGCCAGTAGTCAAAATAACTATGGCTACACCTTC
CASSQNNYGYTF
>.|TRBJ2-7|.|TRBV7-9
TGTGCCAGCAGCCGAGAGACCCCGGCGGACGAGCAGTACTTC
CASSRETPADEQYF
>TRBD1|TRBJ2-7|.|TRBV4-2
TGTGCCAGCAGCCAACCCCGGACAGGGGTCGAGCAGTACTTC
CASSQPRTGVEQYF
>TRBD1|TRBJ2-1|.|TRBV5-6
TGTGCCAGCAGCTCCGGGACAGGGGCTAACGATGAGCAGTTCTTC
CASSSGTGANDEQFF
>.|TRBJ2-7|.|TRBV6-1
TGTGCCAGCAGTGTCACCCCGGGGCCCGAGGGGGAGCAGTACTTC
CASSVTPGPEGEQYF
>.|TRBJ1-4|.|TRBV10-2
TGCGCCAGCAGCCCCTCAGAAGAAAAACTGTTTTTT
CASSPSEEKLFF
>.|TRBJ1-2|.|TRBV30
TGTGCCTGGAGTTTGGGGACTGGGTATGGCTACACCTTC
CAWSLGTGYGYTF
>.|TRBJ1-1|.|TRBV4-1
TGCGCCAGCAGCCAGGGTGATGCAGCGTTCACTGAAGCTTTCTTT
CASSQGDAAFTEAFF
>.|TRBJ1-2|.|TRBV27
TGTGCCAGCAGTTTCAGGGGCGATGGCTACACCTTC
CASSFRGDGYTF
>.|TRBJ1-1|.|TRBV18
TGTGCCAGCTCACCCTTTACCGAAACTACTGAAGCTTTCTTT
CASSPFTETTEAFF
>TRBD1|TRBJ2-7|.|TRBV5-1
TGCGCCAGCAGGCGGGCCGGGACAGGGGACCCCTCCTACGAGCAGTACTTC
CASRRAGTGDPSYEQYF
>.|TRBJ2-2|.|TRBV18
TGTGCCAGCTGGGGTCGCACCGGGGAGCTGTTTTTT
CASWGRTGELFF
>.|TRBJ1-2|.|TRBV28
TGTGCCAGCAAAAACAAGGGCTATGGCTACACCTTC
CASKNKGYGYTF
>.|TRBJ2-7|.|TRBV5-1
TGCGCCAGCAGCACCGGGACTTTGAGCTCCTACGAGCAGTACTTC
CASSTGTLSSYEQYF
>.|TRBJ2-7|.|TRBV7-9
TGTGCCAGCAGCTTAGCGGGGCCGAGCTCCTACGAGCAGTACTTC
CASSLAGPSSYEQYF
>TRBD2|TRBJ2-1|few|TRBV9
TGTGCCAGCAGCGTCTATCCGGGACTAGGCTCCAATGAGCAGTTCTTC
CASSVYPGLGSNEQFF
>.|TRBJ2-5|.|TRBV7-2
TGTGCCAGCAGCTTAGGGGCGCGGGAGACCCAGTACTTC
CASSLGARETQYF
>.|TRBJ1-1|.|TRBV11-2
TGTGCCAGCAGTCCCTTTTTCGGGGTGACTGAAGCTTTCTTT
CASSPFFGVTEAFF
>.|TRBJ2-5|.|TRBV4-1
TGCGCCAGCAGCCCGGCGGGCTCAGAGACCCAGTACTTC
CASSPAGSETQYF
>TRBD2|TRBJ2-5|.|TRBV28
TGTGCCAGCAACCAACATAGCGGGGGAAAAGAGACCCAGTACTTC
CASNQHSGGKETQYF
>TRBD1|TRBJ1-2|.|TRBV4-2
TGTGCCAGTTCAGGGGGACAGGGGGCGCGTAACTATGGCTACACCTTC
CASSGGQGARNYGYTF
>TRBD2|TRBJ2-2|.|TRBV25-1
TGTGCCAGCAGTGATCCCAAACCGGGACTAGCGGACACCGGGGAGCTGTTTTTT
CASSDPKPGLADTGELFF
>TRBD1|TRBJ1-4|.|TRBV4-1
TGCGCCAGCAGCGGAAGGACAGGGGGGGATAATGAAAAACTGTTTTTT
CASSGRTGGDNEKLFF
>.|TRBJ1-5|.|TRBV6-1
TGTGCCAGCACAGTTGGGGGGCACCAGCCCCAGCATTTT
CASTVGGHQPQHF
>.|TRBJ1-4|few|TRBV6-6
TGTGCCAGCACCCCCCGCAGGGGAGGTGAAAAACTGTTTTTT
CASTPRRGGEKLFF
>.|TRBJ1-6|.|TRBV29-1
TGCAGCGCCATTCGGGAAAGGGGTTCACCCCTCCACTTT
CSAIRERGSPLHF
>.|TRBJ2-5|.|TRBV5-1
TGCGCCAGCAGCGGAGGGACCGCACTACCCCAGTACTTC
CASSGGTALPQYF